This T cell receptor (beta chain) was captured in a study of T-cell reconstitution after alpha-beta-depleted transplantation in children. This clonotype has more than one count but fewer than ten. Its antigen is still unknown. General study findings and limits: There were reportedly several hundred expanded graft clones from which alpha-beta T cells came about two months after transplant. One year after transplant, T-cell counts and diversity came mostly from newly produced T cells.

The V gene lost 1 base and the J gene lost 0 bases, with 16 bases spanning the gap. CDR3 length: 17 amino acids. In germline, CDR1 is MGHDK, CDR2 SYGVNS. Preparation of the TCRbeta library was carried out with unique molecular identifiers. TCRdb redid the calling of the PCR reads with MiXCR, one entry per CDR3 protein. This sample has fewer than 250,000 distinct CDR3 sequences, with approximately 15% found just once. The sample in question was PBMCs, mostly from graft donor cells, obtained 360 days after TCRalphabeta/CD19-depleted stem cell transplant. The chain links TRBV25-1 to TRBJ2-7; D might be TRBD1 (6 bases). This receptor was obtained from a male patient between 2 and 10 years old who had a stem cell transplant for acute lymphoblastic leukemia, so the T cells may come from the graft donor. Written as DNA, the CDR3 is TGTGCCAGCAGTGAATCGGTAATGACAGGCCTCTCCTACGAGCAGTACTTC. This codes for CASSESVMTGLSYEQYF.